Each of the 26 T cell receptor beta chains below was sequenced from the same sample in a study of Tregs in tolerant kidney transplant recipients. TCRdb's copy holds only in-frame clones and misses some; the assay was immunoSEQ multiplex PCR. The table lists fewer than 70,000 clones, around 80% of them singletons. The sample was CD4+ T cells from blood. These receptors were obtained from a human donor in good health.

The V call is TRBV5-4, the J call TRBJ1-2; TRBD1 might be the D (6 bases). Germline CDR1 SGHNT, CDR2 YYREEE (reference sequence). With 1 base removed from V and 4 bases from J, the gap between germline ends came to 14 bases. This CDR3 has 15 residues. Written as DNA, the CDR3 is TGTGCCAGCAGCTTGCCCGACAGGCCCACCTATGGCTACACCTTC. This encodes CASSLPDRPTYGYTF.

This chain links TRBV19 with TRBJ2-6; D is perhaps TRBD1 or TRBD2 (6 bases each). This CDR3 region has 15 residues. Germline-derived CDR1 and CDR2 are LNHDA and SQIVND (reference sequence). Between the trimmed V and J ends, which lost 9 bases and 0 bases, there was a span of 12 bases. The CDR3: CASAKGGSGANVLTF. In nucleotides, the CDR3 is TGTGCCAGCGCGAAGGGGGGCTCTGGGGCCAACGTCCTGACTTTC.

The chain has TRBV6-1 and TRBJ1-2; D perhaps matches TRBD1 (5 bases). Trimming removed 7 bases at V and 5 bases at J, with 11 bases between. Germline V gene sequence: CDR1 MNHNS, CDR2 SASEGT. The CDR3 contains 12 residues. The DNA for the CDR3 is TGTGCCAGCACCCAGGGAGGGTATGGCTACACCTTC. The encoded protein is CASTQGGYGYTF.

The V call is TRBV19, the J call TRBJ1-2, with D maybe TRBD1 (5 bases). Trimming shortened V by 3 bases and J by 10 bases, and 18 bases separated the two germline ends. Germline assignment: CDR1 LNHDA and CDR2 SQIVND (reference sequence). The CDR3 spans 14 residues. The CDR3 DNA is TGTGCCAGTAGTATGGCAGGGAAGGATAGTGTCTACACCTTC. Protein sequence: CASSMAGKDSVYTF.

The chain employs TRBV4-2 and TRBJ2-2; TRBD2 agrees at 12 bases. The CDR3 loop spans 18 amino acids. Trimming cost V 4 bases and J 3 bases; bases outside gene matches: 9. Per germline, CDR1 LGHNA and CDR2 YNFKEQ. Here the CDR3 reads CASSRSGASGGDTGELFF. CDR3 DNA: TGTGCCAGCAGCCGTTCCGGGGCTAGCGGGGGGGACACCGGGGAGCTGTTTTTT.

The J gene is TRBJ2-3, the V gene TRBV5-4; a weak D match, TRBD1 (5 bases). The CDR3 sequence is 16 residues long. V lost 3 bases and J lost 1, with 15 bases in between. Germline assignment: CDR1 SGHNT and CDR2 YYREEE (reference sequence). CDR3 amino acids: CASSSRQRGGTDTQYF. The CDR3 DNA follows: TGTGCCAGCAGCTCCAGACAGCGTGGAGGCACAGATACGCAGTATTTT.

This chain connects TRBV30 to TRBJ2-3; D is uncertain. The ends were cut back, 0 bases at V and 6 bases at J, with 7 bases in the middle. Germline-derived CDR1 and CDR2 are GTSNPN and SVGIG (reference sequence). The CDR3 extends over 12 amino acids. CDR3 sequence: CAWSVMGDTQYF. The CDR3, as DNA: TGTGCCTGGAGTGTAATGGGGGATACGCAGTATTTT.

This clone appeared a few times. This chain uses TRBV5-4 with TRBJ1-4; the D gene is possibly TRBD1 (6 bases). CDR3 length equals 14 residues. Germline values: CDR1 SGHNT, CDR2 YYREEE (reference sequence). Between the trimmed V and J ends, which lost 5 bases and 4 bases, there was a span of 12 bases. CDR3 protein: CASSTQGRNEKLFF. The CDR3, as DNA: TGTGCCAGCAGTACCCAGGGGCGTAATGAAAAACTGTTTTTT.

The chain recombines TRBV6-5 with TRBJ1-3; D is ambiguous. Germline CDR1 and CDR2: MNHEY and SVGAGI. V was trimmed by 0 bases and J by 0 bases, leaving 6 bases between them. This CDR3 has 15 residues. The CDR3 loop is CASSYSRDSGNTIYF. CDR3 nucleotide sequence: TGTGCCAGCAGTTACTCGCGGGACTCTGGAAACACCATATATTTT.

The genes are TRBV7-2 and TRBJ2-7, with TRBD2 matching 12 bases. The CDR3 runs 19 residues. Trimming took 1 base from V and 4 from J; bases not matched to a gene: 14. CDR1 and CDR2 from the germline V gene are SGHTA and FQGNSA. The CDR3 region has the DNA TGTGCCAGCAGCTTAGGAGGCCGACTAGCGGGAGCCACGGGTTACGAGCAGTACTTC. Translated: CASSLGGRLAGATGYEQYF.

This clone has more than one count but fewer than ten. This chain connects TRBV5-4 to TRBJ2-1, with no clear D. The germline gives CDR1 SGHNT, CDR2 YYREEE (reference sequence). This CDR3 has 14 residues. V was pared by 0 bases and J by 4 bases, with 8 bases between. CDR3 sequence (DNA): TGTGCCAGCAGCTTGGGCCTAGAGTACAATGAGCAGTTCTTC. It specifies CASSLGLEYNEQFF.

This clone occurred a few times. This rearrangement joins TRBV13 to TRBJ2-5, with 9 nucleotides matching TRBD1. The CDR3 is made up of 14 amino acids. CDR1 PRHDT and CDR2 FYEKMQ come from the germline V gene (reference sequence). V dropped 5 bases and J dropped 4; count of bases not matched to a gene: 5. The CDR3 protein is CASSLGTGTETQYF. CDR3 nucleotide sequence: TGTGCCAGCAGCCTCGGGACAGGGACAGAGACCCAGTACTTC.

The chain joins TRBV9 to TRBJ1-5; D is perhaps TRBD1 (5 bases). V was shortened by 0 bases and J by 4 bases, with 11 bases between the two germline ends. Germline V gene sequence: CDR1 SGDLS, CDR2 YYNGEE. The CDR3 sequence is 15 residues long. DNA for the CDR3: TGTGCCAGCAGCGTAGACCAGGGACGGAATCAGCCCCAGCATTTT. Its translation is CASSVDQGRNQPQHF.

This rearrangement joins TRBV7-3 to TRBJ2-1, with 9 bases lining up with TRBD2. With 4 bases clipped from V and 6 bases from J, the junction kept 13 bases outside the gene matches. CDR3 length equals 17 residues. CDR1 and CDR2 (germline): SGHTA, FQGTGA. CDR3 in DNA: TGTGCCAGCAGCTCTACAGGGTCTCTAGCGGGAATCAATGAGCAGTTCTTC. It is translated as CASSSTGSLAGINEQFF.

The chain employs TRBV5-5 and TRBJ2-3; 11 nucleotides align to TRBD2. The CDR3 extends over 16 amino acids. Trimming at V came to 3 bases and at J to 3 bases, leaving 6 bases not matched to a gene. CDR1 and CDR2 from the germline V gene are SGHKS and YYEKEE (reference sequence). The CDR3, as DNA: TGTGCCAGCAGCTCACGTACTAGCGGGGGTACAGATACGCAGTATTTT. Translation gives CASSSRTSGGTDTQYF.

The gene calls are TRBV4-3 and TRBJ2-2; 7 bases map to TRBD2. This CDR3 contains 15 residues. From germline, CDR1 is LGHNA and CDR2 YSLEER. The junction had 2 bases not matched to a gene; V was cut back by 4 bases and J by 0 bases. The CDR3 reads CASSPLAANTGELFF. CDR3 in DNA: TGCGCCAGCAGCCCCCTAGCGGCGAACACCGGGGAGCTGTTTTTT.

This rearrangement joins TRBV11-2 to TRBJ1-2; no firm D call. Germline CDR1 SGHAT, CDR2 FQNNGV. V was clipped by 4 bases and J by 4 bases, with 10 bases between them. The CDR3 contains 13 residues. The CDR3 sequence is CASSSPLGYGYTF. In nucleotides, the CDR3 is TGTGCCAGCAGCTCCCCTCTGGGCTATGGCTACACCTTC.

J is TRBJ2-3 and V is TRBV7-3; the D is unclear. Germline V CDR1 and CDR2: SGHTA, FQGTGA. V lost 5 bases and J lost 1, with 10 bases in between. The CDR3 is 14 amino acids. The CDR3 loop is CASSPGPGTDTQYF. The CDR3 DNA reads as TGTGCCAGCAGCCCCGGGCCGGGCACAGATACGCAGTATTTT. The whole variable domain, filled in from reference TRBV7-3 and TRBJ2-3, reads GAGVSQTPSNKVTEKGKYVELRCDPISGHTALYWYRQSLGQGPEFLIYFQGTGAADDSGLPNDRFFAVRPEGSVSTLKIQRTERGDSAVYLCASSPGPGTDTQYFGPGTRLTVL.

The V and J genes are TRBV18 and TRBJ2-5, with D perhaps matching TRBD2 (5 bases). Trimming took 4 bases from V and 4 from J, leaving 10 bases between them. This CDR3 has 13 amino acids. Germline V gene lookup returns CDR1 KGHSH and CDR2 LQKENI. The DNA for the CDR3 is TGTGCCAGCTCACGACTAAACCTAGAGACCCAGTACTTC. Residues: CASSRLNLETQYF.

The chain links TRBV28 to TRBJ1-1; D remains unclear. The germline V gene has CDR1 MDHEN and CDR2 SYDVKM. This CDR3 contains 12 residues. V was clipped by 5 bases and J by 5 bases, with 9 bases between them. CDR3 sequence: CASSPRGTEAFF. CDR3 coding DNA: TGTGCCAGCAGTCCCCGGGGAACTGAAGCTTTCTTT.

The gene calls are TRBV5-1 and TRBJ2-1, with D possibly TRBD1 on 5 matching bases. Looked up from germline, CDR1 is SGHRS and CDR2 is YFSETQ. The CDR3 runs 14 residues. Trimming took off 0 bases at V and 3 bases at J, with 7 bases between the two ends. Here the CDR3 DNA reads TGCGCCAGCAGCTTGGAAGACAGCTACAATGAGCAGTTCTTC. Protein product: CASSLEDSYNEQFF.

V usage is TRBV7-2 and J usage is TRBJ2-7; 7 bases match TRBD1. CDR1 is SGHTA, CDR2 FQGNSA, per germline. This CDR3 region has 15 residues. V trimming: 5 bases; J trimming: 1 base; junction bases outside the gene matches: 8. The DNA for the CDR3 is TGTGCCAGCAGCGTACGACAGGGCCTTTCCTACGAGCAGTACTTC. Translated, it gives CASSVRQGLSYEQYF.

This chain links TRBV5-1 with TRBJ2-3, with unresolved D. CDR3 size: 13 residues. Germline CDR1 reads SGHRS; CDR2 reads YFSETQ. V lost 4 bases and J 8 bases, leaving 14 bases between the germline ends. CDR3 sequence reads: CASSKEPLGTQYF. Here the CDR3 DNA reads TGCGCCAGCAGCAAGGAACCACTTGGTACGCAGTATTTT.

The chain has TRBV9 and TRBJ1-2; TRBD1 matches at 8 bases. V lost 3 bases, J lost 6 bases, and 4 bases stayed unmatched. This CDR3 has 13 amino acids. The germline gives CDR1 SGDLS, CDR2 YYNGEE. The CDR3 coding sequence is TGTGCCAGCAGCGGCAGGGGGCCCAATGGCTACACCTTC. Translation gives CASSGRGPNGYTF.

This chain joins TRBV20-1 and TRBJ2-5, with a possible D match to TRBD1 (5 bases). Germline V lookup: CDR1 DFQATT, CDR2 SNEGSKA (reference sequence). This CDR3 is built from 10 residues. The germline V and J ends were trimmed by 7 bases and 5 bases, with 8 bases remaining between them. The CDR3 DNA follows: TGCAGTGGCGCAGGGGAGACCCAGTACTTC. Translation gives CSGAGETQYF.

The rearrangement links TRBV19 to TRBJ1-2; perhaps TRBD1 as D (6 bases). In germline, CDR1 is LNHDA, CDR2 SQIVND (reference sequence). V dropped 5 bases and J dropped 3 bases, with 10 bases sitting between them. The CDR3 totals 13 residues. CDR3 amino acids: CASSWDTDYGYTF. CDR3 DNA sequence: TGTGCCAGTAGTTGGGACACCGACTATGGCTACACCTTC. The full variable domain, rest sourced from reference TRBV19 and TRBJ1-2, is DGGITQSPKYLFRKEGQNVTLSCEQNLNHDAMYWYRQDPGQGLRLIYYSQIVNDFQKGDIAEGYSVSREKKESFPLTVTSAQKNPTAFYLCASSWDTDYGYTFGSGTRLTVV.